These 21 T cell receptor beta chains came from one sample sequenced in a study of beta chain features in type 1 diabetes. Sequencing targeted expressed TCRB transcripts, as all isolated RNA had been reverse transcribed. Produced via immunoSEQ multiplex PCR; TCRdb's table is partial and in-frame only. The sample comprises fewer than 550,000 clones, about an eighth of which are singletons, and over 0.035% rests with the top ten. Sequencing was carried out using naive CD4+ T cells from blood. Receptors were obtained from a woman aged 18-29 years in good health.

DNA for the CDR3: TGCGCCAGCAGCCGAGACGTCGGGCGTGGCTACACCTTC. Protein product: CASSRDVGRGYTF. The V and J genes are TRBV4-3 and TRBJ1-2, with D hard to call. Germline CDR1 and CDR2: LGHNA and YSLEER. V shed 4 bases and J shed 7 bases, with 13 bases lying between them. This CDR3 has 13 residues.

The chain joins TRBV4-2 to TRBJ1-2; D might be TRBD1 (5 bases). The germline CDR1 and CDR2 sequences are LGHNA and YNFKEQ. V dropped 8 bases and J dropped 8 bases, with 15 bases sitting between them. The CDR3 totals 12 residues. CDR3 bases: TGTGCCAGCCAGCGGCAGGGCCGAGGCTACACCTTC. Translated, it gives CASQRQGRGYTF.

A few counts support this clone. In DNA form, the CDR3 reads TGTGCCAGCAGCACGCGACAGAACACCGGGGAGCTGTTTTTT. This sequence encodes CASSTRQNTGELFF. This chain uses TRBV7-6 with TRBJ2-2; the D is unclear. Deletions cut 5 bases from V and 1 base from J, with 8 bases between. The CDR3 contains 14 residues. Germline V CDR1 and CDR2: SGHVS, FNYEAQ.

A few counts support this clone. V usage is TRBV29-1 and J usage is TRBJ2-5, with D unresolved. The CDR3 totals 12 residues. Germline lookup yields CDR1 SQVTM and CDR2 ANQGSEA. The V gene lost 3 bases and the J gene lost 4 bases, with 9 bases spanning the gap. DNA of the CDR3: TGCAGCGTTGAGAACGGTGGAGAGACCCAGTACTTC. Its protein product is CSVENGGETQYF.

CDR3 nucleotides: TGTGCCAGCAGTCCTGACAGGGTCACCGGGGAGCTGTTTTTT. Amino acids: CASSPDRVTGELFF. The gene calls are TRBV7-2 and TRBJ2-2, with 7 bases identical to TRBD1. The CDR3 loop spans 14 amino acids. The V and J ends lost 6 bases and 4 bases, in that order; junction bases with no gene match: 5. Germline CDR1 and CDR2: SGHTA and FQGNSA.

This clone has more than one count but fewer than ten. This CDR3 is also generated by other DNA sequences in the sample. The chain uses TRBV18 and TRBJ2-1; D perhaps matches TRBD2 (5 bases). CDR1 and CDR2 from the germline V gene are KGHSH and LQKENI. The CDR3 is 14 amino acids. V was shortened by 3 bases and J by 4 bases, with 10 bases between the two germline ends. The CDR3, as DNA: TGTGCCAGCTCACCGCAGACGGGGTACAATGAGCAGTTCTTC. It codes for CASSPQTGYNEQFF. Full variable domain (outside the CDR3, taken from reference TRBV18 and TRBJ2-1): NAGVMQNPRHLVRRRGQEARLRCSPMKGHSHVYWYRQLPEEGLKFMVYLQKENIIDESGMPKERFSAEFPKEGPSILRIQQVVRGDSAAYFCASSPQTGYNEQFFGPGTRLTVL.

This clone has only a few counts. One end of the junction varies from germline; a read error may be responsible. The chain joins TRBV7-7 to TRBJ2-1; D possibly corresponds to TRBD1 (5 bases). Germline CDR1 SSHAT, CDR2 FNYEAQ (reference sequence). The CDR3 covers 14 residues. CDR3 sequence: CASSSSEGDSEQFF. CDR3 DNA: TGTGCTAGCAGCTCCAGTGAAGGGGATAGTGAGCAGTTCTTC.

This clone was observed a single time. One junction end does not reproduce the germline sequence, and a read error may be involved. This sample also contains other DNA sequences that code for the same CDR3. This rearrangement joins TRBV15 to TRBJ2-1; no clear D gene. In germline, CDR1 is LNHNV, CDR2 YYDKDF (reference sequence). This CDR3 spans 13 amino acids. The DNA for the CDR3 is TGTGCCACTAGCAGAAAAGATTTCGGTGAGCAGTTCTTC. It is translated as CATSRKDFGEQFF.

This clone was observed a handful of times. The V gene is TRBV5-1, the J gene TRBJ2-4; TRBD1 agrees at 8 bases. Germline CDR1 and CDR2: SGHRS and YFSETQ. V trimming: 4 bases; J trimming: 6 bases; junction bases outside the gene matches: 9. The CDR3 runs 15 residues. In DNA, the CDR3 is TGCGCCAGCAGCCCACTGGACAGGGCGGGAAACATTCAGTACTTC. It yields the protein CASSPLDRAGNIQYF.

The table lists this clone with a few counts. For the CDR3, the DNA is TGCAGCGTACAACCGCAGGGTCCTAATTCACCCCTCCACTTT. Its translation: CSVQPQGPNSPLHF. The V gene is TRBV29-1, the J gene TRBJ1-6; TRBD1 might be the D (5 bases). Germline CDR1 reads SQVTM; CDR2 reads ANQGSEA. The CDR3 sequence is 14 residues long. Trimming stripped 6 bases from V and 6 bases from J, with 15 bases between.

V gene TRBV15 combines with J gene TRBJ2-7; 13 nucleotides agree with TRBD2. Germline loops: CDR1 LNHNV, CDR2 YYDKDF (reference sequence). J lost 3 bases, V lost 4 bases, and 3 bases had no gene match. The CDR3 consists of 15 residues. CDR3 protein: CATSMGLAGNYEQYV. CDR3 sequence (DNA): TGTGCCACCAGCATGGGACTAGCGGGGAACTACGAGCAGTACGTC.

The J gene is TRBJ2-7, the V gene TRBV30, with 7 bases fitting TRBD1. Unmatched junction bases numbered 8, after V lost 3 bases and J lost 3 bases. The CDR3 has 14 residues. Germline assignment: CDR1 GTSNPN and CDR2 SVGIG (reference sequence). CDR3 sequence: CAWRGPGGFYEQYF. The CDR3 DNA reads TGTGCCTGGAGGGGGCCAGGGGGATTCTACGAGCAGTACTTC.

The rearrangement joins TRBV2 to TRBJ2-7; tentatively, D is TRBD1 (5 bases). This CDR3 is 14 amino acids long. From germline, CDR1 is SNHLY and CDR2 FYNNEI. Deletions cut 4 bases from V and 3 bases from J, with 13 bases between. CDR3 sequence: CASSVAQGLYEQYF. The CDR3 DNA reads TGTGCCAGCAGTGTGGCCCAGGGCCTCTACGAGCAGTACTTC.

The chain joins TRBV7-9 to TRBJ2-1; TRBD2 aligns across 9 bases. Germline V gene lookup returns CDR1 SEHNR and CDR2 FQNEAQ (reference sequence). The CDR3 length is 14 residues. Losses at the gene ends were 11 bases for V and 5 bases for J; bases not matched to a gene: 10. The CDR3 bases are TGTGCCGCGGGGCGGGAGGGCCCCCACAATGAGCAGTTCTTC. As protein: CAAGREGPHNEQFF.

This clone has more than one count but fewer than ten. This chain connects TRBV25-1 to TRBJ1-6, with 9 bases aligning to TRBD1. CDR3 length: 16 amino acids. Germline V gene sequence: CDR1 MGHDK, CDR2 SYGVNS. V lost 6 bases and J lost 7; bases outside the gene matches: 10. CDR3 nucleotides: TGTGCCAGCAGGGACCCGGGACAGGGAGTCAATTCACCCCTCCACTTT. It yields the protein CASRDPGQGVNSPLHF.

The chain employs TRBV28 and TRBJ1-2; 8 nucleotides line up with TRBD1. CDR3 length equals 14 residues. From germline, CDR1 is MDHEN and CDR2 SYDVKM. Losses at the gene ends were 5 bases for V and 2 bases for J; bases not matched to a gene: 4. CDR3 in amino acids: CASSAGGENYGYTF. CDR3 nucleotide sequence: TGTGCCAGCAGTGCAGGGGGCGAGAACTATGGCTACACCTTC.

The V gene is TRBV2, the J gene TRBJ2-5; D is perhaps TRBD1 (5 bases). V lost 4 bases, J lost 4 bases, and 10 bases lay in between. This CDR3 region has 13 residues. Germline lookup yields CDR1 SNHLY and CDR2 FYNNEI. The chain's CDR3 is CASSVNRRETQYF. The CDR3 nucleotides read TGTGCCAGCAGTGTCAACAGGAGAGAGACCCAGTACTTC. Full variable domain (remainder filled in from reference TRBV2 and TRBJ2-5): EPEVTQTPSHQVTQMGQEVILRCVPISNHLYFYWYRQILGQKVEFLVSFYNNEISEKSEIFDDQFSVERPDGSNFTLKIRSTKLEDSAMYFCASSVNRRETQYFGPGTRLLVL.

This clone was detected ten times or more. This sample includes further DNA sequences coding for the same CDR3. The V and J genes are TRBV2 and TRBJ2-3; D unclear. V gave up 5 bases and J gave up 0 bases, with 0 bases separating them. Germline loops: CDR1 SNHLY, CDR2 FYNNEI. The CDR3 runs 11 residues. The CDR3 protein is CASSSTDTQYF. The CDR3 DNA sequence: TGTGCCAGCAGTAGCACAGATACGCAGTATTTT.

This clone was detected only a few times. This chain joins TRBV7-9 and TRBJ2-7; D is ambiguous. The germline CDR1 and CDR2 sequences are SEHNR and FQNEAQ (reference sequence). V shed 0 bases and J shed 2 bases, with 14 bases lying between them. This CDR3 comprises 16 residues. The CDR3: CASSLAMGRTPYEQYF. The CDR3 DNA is TGTGCCAGCAGCTTAGCGATGGGCAGGACCCCCTACGAGCAGTACTTC.

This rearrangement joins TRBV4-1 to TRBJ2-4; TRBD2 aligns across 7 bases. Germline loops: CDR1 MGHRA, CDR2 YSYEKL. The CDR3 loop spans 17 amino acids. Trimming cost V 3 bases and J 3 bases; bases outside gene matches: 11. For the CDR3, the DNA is TGCGCCAGCAGCCACCTAGGGAGGGGAATAGACAAAAACATTCAGTACTTC. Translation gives CASSHLGRGIDKNIQYF.

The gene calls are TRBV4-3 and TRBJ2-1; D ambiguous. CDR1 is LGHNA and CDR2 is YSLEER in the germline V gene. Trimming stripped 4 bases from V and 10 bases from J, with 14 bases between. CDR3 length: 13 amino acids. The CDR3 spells CASSRTELAEQFF. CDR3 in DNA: TGCGCCAGCAGCCGGACCGAGCTGGCAGAGCAGTTCTTC.